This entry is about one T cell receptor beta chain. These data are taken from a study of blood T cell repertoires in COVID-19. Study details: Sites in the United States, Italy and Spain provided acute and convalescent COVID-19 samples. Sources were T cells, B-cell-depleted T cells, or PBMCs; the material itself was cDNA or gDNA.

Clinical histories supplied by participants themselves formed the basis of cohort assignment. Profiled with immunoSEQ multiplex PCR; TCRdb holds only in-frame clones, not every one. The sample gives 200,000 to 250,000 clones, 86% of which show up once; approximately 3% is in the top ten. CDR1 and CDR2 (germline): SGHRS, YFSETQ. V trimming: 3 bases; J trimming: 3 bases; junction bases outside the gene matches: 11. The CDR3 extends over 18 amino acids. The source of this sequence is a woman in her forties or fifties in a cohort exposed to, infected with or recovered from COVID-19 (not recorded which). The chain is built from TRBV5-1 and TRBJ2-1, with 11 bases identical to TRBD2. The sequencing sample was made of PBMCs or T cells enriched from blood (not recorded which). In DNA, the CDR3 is TGCGCCAGCAGCTGGGCCTTTCCTAGCGGGGGGTTCTACAATGAGCAGTTCTTC. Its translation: CASSWAFPSGGFYNEQFF. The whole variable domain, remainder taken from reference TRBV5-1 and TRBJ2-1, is KAGVTQTPRYLIKTRGQQVTLSCSPISGHRSVSWYQQTPGQGLQFLFEYFSETQRNKGNFPGRFSGRQFSNSRSEMNVSTLELGDSALYLCASSWAFPSGGFYNEQFFGPGTRLTVL.